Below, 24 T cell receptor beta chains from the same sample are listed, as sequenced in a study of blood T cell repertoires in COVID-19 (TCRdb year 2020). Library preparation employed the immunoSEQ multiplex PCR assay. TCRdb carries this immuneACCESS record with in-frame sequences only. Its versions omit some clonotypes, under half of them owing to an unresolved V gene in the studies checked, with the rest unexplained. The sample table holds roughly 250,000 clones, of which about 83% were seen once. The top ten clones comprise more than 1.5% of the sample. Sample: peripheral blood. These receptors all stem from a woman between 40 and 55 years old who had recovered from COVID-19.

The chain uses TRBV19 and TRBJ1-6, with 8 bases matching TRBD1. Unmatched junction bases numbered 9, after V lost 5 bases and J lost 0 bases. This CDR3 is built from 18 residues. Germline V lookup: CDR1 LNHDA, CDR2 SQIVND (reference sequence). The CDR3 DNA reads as TGTGCCAGTAGTCGGGACAGGTCTTCTACCTCCTATAATTCACCCCTCCACTTT. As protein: CASSRDRSSTSYNSPLHF. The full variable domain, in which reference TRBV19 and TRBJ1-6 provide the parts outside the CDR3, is DGGITQSPKYLFRKEGQNVTLSCEQNLNHDAMYWYRQDPGQGLRLIYYSQIVNDFQKGDIAEGYSVSREKKESFPLTVTSAQKNPTAFYLCASSRDRSSTSYNSPLHFGNGTRLTVT.

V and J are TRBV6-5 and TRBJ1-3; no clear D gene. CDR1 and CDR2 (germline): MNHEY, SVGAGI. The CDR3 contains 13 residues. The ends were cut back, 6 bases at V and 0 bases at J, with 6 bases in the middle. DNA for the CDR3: TGTGCCAGCAGAACACACTCTGGAAACACCATATATTTT. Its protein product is CASRTHSGNTIYF.

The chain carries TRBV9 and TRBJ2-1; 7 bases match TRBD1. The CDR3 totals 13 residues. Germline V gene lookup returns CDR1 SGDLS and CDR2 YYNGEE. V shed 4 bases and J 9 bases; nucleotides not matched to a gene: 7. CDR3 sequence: CASSPQGVGEQFF. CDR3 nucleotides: TGTGCCAGCAGCCCGCAGGGGGTGGGTGAGCAGTTCTTC.

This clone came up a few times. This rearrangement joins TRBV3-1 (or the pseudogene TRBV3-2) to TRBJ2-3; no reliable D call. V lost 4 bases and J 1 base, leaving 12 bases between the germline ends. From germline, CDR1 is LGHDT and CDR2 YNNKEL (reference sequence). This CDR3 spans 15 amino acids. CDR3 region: CASSPSRRGTDTQYF. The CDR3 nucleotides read TGTGCCAGCAGCCCTTCCCGACGGGGCACAGATACGCAGTATTTT.

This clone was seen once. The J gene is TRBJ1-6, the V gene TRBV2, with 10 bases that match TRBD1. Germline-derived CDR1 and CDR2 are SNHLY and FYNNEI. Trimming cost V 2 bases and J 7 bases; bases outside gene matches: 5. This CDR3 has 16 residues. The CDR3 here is CASSETPDRGNSPLHF. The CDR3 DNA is TGTGCCAGCAGTGAAACCCCGGACAGGGGGAATTCACCCCTCCACTTT.

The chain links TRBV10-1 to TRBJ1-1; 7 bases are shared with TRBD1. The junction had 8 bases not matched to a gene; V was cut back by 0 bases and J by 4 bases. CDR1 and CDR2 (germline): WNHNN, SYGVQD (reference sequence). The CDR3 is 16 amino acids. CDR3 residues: CASSESTQGVGTEAFF. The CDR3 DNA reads TGCGCCAGCAGTGAGTCGACTCAGGGGGTAGGCACTGAAGCTTTCTTT.

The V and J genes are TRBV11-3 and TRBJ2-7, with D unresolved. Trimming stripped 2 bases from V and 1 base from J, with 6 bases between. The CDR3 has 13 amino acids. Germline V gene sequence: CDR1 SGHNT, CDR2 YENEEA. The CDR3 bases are TGTGCCAGCAGCTTATCAGGTTCCTACGAGCAGTACTTC. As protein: CASSLSGSYEQYF.

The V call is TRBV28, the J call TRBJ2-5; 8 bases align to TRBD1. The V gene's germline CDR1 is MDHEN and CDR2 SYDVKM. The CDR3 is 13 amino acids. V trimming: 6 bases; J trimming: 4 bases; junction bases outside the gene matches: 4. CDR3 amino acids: CASSWTGTETQYF. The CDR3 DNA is TGTGCCAGCAGCTGGACAGGGACAGAGACCCAGTACTTC.

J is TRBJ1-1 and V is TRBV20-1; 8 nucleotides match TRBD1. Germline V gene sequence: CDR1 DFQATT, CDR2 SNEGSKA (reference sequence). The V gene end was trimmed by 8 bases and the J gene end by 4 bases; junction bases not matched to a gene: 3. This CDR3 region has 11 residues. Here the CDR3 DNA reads TGCAGTACCAGGGGGCCCACTGAAGCTTTCTTT. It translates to CSTRGPTEAFF.

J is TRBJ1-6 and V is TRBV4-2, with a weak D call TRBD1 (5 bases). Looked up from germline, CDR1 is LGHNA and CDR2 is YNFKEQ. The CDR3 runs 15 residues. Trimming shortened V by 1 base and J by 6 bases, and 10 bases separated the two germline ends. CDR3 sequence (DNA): TGTGCCAGCAGCCAAGTGGGGGGGGGTAATTCACCCCTCCACTTT. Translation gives CASSQVGGGNSPLHF.

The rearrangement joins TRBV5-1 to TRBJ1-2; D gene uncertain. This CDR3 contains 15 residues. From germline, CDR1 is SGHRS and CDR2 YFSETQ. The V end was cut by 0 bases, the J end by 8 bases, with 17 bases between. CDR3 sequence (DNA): TGCGCCAGCAGCTTGGAAGTGTGGACGGCGGGGGGCTACACCTTC. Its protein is CASSLEVWTAGGYTF.

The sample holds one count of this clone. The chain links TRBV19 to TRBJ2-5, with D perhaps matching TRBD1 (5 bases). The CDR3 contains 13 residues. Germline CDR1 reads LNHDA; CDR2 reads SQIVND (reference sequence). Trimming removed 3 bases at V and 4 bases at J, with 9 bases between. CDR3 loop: CASSMQGPETQYF. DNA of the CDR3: TGTGCCAGTAGTATGCAGGGCCCAGAGACCCAGTACTTC.

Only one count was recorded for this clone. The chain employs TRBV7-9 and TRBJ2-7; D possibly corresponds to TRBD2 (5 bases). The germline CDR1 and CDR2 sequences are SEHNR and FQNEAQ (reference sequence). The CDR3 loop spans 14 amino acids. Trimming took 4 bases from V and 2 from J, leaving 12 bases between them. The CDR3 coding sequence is TGTGCCAGCAGCTCTTACCTCGGGGCCTACGAGCAGTACTTC. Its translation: CASSSYLGAYEQYF.

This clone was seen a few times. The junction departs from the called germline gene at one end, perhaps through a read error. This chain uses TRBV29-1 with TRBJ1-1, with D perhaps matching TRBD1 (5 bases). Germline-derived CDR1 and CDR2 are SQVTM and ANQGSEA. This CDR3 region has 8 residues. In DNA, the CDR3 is TGCAGCGTCCCCCCCAGGGACTTT. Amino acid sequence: CSVPPRDF.

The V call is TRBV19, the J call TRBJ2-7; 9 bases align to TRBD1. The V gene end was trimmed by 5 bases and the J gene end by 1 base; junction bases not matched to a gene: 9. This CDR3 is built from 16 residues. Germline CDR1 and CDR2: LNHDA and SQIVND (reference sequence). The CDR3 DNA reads TGTGCCAGTAGTGTTTCAGGACAGGGGCTTTCCTACGAGCAGTACTTC. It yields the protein CASSVSGQGLSYEQYF.

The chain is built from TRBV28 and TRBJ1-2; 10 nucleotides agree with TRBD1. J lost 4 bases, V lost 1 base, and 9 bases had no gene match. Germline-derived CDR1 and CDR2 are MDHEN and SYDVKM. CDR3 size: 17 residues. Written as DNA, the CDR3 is TGTGCCAGCAGTTTATCGGGGGACAGGGGCACCGTCTATGGCTACACCTTC. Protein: CASSLSGDRGTVYGYTF.

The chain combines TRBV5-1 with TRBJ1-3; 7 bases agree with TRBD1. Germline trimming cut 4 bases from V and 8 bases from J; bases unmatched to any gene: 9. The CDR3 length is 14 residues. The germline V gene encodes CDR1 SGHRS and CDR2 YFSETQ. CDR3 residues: CASSPTTGSHTIYF. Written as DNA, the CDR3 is TGCGCCAGCAGCCCCACGACAGGGTCCCACACCATATATTTT.

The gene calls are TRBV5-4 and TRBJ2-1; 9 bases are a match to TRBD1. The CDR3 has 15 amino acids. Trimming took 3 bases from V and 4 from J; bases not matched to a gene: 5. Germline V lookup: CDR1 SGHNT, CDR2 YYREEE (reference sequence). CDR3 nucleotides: TGTGCCAGCAGCTCCCGGACAGGGGATTACAATGAGCAGTTCTTC. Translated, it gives CASSSRTGDYNEQFF.

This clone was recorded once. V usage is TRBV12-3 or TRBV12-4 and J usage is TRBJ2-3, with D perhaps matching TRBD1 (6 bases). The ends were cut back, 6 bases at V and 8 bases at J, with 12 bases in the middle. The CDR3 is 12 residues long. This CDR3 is CASREDRTTQYF. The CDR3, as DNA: TGTGCCAGCAGGGAGGACAGAACTACGCAGTATTTT.

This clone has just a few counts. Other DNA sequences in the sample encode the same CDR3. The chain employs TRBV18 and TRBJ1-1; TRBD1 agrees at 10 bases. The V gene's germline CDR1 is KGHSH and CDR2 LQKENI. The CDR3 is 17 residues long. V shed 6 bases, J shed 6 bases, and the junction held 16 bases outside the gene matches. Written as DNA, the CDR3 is TGTGCCAGCTCCGCCCAAGCCAGACAGGGGGCAAAGTCTGAAGCTTTCTTT. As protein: CASSAQARQGAKSEAFF.

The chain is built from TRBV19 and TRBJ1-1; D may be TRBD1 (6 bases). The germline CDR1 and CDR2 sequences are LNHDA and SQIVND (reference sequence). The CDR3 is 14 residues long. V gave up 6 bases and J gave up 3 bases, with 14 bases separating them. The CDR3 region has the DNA TGTGCCAGTAGCACAGGGAACGGGGACACTGAAGCTTTCTTT. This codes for CASSTGNGDTEAFF.

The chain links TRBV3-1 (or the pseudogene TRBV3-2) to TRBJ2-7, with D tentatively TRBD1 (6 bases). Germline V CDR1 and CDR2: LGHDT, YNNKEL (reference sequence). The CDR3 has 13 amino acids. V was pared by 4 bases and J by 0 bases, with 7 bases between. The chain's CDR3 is CASSRDTSYEQYF. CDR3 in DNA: TGTGCCAGCAGCCGGGACACCTCCTACGAGCAGTACTTC.

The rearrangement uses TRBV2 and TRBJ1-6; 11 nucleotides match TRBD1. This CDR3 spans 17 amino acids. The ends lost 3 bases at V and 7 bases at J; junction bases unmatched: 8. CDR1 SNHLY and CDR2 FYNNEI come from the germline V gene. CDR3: CASSDVLGTGGNSPLHF. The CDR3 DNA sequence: TGTGCCAGCAGTGACGTACTAGGGACAGGGGGAAATTCACCCCTCCACTTT.

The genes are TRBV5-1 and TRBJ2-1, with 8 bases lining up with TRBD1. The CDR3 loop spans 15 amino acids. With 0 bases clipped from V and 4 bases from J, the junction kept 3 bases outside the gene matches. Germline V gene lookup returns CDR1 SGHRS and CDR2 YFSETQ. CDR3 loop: CASSLAGTGYNEQFF. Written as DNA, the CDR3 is TGCGCCAGCAGCTTGGCCGGGACAGGATACAATGAGCAGTTCTTC.